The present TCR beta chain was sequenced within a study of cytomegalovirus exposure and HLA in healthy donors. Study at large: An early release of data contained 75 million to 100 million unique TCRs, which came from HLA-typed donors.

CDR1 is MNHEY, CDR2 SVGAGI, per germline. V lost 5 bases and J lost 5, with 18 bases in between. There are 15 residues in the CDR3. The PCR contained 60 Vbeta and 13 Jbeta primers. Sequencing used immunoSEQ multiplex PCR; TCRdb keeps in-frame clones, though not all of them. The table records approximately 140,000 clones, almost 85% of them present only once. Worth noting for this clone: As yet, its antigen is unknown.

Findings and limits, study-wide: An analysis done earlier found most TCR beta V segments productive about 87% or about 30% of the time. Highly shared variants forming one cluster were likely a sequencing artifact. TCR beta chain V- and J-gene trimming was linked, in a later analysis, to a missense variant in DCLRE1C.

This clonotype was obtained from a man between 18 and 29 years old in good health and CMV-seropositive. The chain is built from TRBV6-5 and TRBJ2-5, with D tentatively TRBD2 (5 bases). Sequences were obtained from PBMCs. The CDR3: CASSQPGNLGETQYF. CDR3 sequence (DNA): TGTGCCAGCAGTCAACCGGGGAACTTAGGGGAGACCCAGTACTTC.